The clone carrying this T cell receptor beta chain was observed a few times. Trimming shortened V by 3 bases and J by 7 bases, and 12 bases separated the two germline ends. Germline V CDR1 and CDR2: ENHRY, SYGVKD. The CDR3 spans 13 residues. TCRdb re-analysed the 5' RACE reads in MiXCR, keeping a single row per CDR3 protein. There are 200,000 to 300,000 distinct CDR3 sequences in the sample; approximately 12% occur only once, and 0.4% to 0.65% lies in the top ten. These data come from a study of T cells after yellow fever vaccination. The TCR comes from a man aged 25-40 years who received the YFV17D yellow fever vaccine. The chain has TRBV10-3 and TRBJ1-2; no clear D. The source material was CD4+ T cells sorted from PBMCs, sampled 45 days after the yellow fever booster vaccination. CDR3 in DNA: TGTGCCATCAGTGAAGGGTCCGCGGGTGGCTACACCTTC. Residues: CAISEGSAGGYTF.